Described below is a single TCR beta chain sequence and its context. The V gene's germline CDR1 is MDHEN and CDR2 SYDVKM. With V trimmed by 7 bases and J by 0 bases, 8 bases remained unmatched. This CDR3 is built from 16 residues. This sample stems from a study of shared T cell receptors in the human thymus. The repertoire was sequenced with immunoSEQ multiplex PCR; TCRdb's copy has only in-frame clones and lacks some. The sample includes under 450,000 clones, over 90% seen only once; the top ten take about 0.02%. Sequenced material: thymocytes. The source is a human donor. The V gene is TRBV28, the J gene TRBJ2-5; 10 bases map to TRBD2. The CDR3 here is CASNLAGVGYQETQYF. CDR3 DNA sequence: TGTGCCAGCAATCTAGCGGGAGTCGGGTACCAAGAGACCCAGTACTTC.